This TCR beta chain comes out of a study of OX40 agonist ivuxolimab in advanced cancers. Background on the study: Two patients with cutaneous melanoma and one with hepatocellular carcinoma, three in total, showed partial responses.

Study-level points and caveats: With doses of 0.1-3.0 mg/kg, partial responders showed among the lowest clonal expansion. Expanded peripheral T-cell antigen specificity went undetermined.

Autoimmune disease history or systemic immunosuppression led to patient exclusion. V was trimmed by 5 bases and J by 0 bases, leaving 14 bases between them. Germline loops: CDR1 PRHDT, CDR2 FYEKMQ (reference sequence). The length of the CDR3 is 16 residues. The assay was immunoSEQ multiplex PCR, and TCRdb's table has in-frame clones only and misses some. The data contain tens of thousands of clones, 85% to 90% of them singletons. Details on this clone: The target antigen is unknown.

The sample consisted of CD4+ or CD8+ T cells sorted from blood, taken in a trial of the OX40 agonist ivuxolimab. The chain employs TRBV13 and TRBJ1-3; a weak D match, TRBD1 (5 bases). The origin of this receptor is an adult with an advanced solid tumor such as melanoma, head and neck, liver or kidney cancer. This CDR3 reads CASSDFHRNSGNTIYF. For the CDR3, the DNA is TGTGCCAGCAGCGACTTCCACAGGAACTCTGGAAACACCATATATTTT.